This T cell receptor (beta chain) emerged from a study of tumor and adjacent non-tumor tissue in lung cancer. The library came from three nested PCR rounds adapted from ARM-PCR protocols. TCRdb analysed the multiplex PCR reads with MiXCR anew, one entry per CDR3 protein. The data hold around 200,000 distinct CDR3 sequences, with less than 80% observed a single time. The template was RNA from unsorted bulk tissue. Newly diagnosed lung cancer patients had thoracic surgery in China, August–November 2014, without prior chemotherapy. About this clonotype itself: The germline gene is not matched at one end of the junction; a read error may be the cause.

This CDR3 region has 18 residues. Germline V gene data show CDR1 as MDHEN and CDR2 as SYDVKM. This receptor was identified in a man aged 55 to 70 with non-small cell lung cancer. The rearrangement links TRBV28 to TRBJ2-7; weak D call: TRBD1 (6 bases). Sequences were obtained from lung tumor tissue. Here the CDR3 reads CASSFNDRSHLPSYEQYF. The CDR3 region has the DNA TGTGCAAGCAGCTTTAACGACAGGTCCCACTTACCTTCCTACGAGCAGTACTTC.